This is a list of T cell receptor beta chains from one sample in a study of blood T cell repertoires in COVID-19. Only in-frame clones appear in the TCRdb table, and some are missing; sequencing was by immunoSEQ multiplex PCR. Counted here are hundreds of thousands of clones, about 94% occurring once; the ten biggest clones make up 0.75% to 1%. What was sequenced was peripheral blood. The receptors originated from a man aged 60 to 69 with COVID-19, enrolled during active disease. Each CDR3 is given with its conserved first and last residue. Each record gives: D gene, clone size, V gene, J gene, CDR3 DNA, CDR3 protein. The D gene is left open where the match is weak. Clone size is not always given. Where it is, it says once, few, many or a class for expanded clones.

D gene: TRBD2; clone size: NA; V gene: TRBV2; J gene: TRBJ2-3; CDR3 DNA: TGTGCCGCCAGGGTCGGGACTAGTGGCACAGATACGCAGTATTTT; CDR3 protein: CAARVGTSGTDTQYF
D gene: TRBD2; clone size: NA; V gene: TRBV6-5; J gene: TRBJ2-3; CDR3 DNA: TGTGCCACTGAAGCGGGGGGGCTGGGAGATACGCAGTATTTT; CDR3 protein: CATEAGGLGDTQYF
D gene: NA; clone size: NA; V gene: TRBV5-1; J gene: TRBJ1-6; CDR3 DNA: TGCGCCAGCAGCCTCCGACTTAGCTCCTATAATTCACCCCTCCACTTT; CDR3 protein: CASSLRLSSYNSPLHF
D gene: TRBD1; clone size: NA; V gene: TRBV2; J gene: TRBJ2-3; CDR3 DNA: TGTGCCAGCAGTGTGAGGGGGCAGGGGACAGATACGCAGTATTTT; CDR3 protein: CASSVRGQGTDTQYF
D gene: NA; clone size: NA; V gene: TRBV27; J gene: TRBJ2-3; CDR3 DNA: TGTGCCAGCACTCCCGACAGAGTCACAGATACGCAGTATTTT; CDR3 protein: CASTPDRVTDTQYF
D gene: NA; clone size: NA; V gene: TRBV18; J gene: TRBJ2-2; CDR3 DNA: TGTGCCAGCTCAGTAAACACCGGGGAGCTGTTTTTT; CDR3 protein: CASSVNTGELFF
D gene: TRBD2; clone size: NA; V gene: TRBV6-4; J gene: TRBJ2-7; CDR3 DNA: TGTGCCAGCAGTCCCGGGACTAGCGGGCTCTACGAGCAGTACTTC; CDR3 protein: CASSPGTSGLYEQYF
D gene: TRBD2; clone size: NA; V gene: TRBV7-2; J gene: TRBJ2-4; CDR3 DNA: TGTGCCAGCAGCCTCCAAATGAGCGGGGGGGCCTTGGCCAAAAACATTCAGTACTTC; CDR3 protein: CASSLQMSGGALAKNIQYF
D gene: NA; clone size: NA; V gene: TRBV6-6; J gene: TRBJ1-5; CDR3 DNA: TGTGCCAGCACTAACTCCGGGAGTCAGCCCCAGCATTTT; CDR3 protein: CASTNSGSQPQHF
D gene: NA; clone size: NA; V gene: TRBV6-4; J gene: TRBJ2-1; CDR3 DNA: TGTGCCAGCAAGGGGGAGGGCCTCGGTGAGCAGTTCTTC; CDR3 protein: CASKGEGLGEQFF
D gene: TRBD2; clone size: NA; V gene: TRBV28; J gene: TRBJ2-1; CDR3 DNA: TGTGCCAGCGGAGCCCTAGCGGGGAGTAACAATGAGCAGTTCTTC; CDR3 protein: CASGALAGSNNEQFF
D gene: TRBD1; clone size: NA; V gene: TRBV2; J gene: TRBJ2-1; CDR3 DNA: TGTGCCAGCAGCTTCAGGGGGCTTTCCTACAATGAGCAGTTCTTC; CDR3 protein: CASSFRGLSYNEQFF
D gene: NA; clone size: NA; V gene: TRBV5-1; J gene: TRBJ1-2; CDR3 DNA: TGCGCCAGCAGCTTAAACAGCCACACAACCTATGGCTACACCTTC; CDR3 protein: CASSLNSHTTYGYTF
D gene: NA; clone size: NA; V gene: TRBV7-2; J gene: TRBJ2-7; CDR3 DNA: TGTGCCAGCAGCCCGATTACGGGACTCCTCTACGAGCAGTACTTC; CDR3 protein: CASSPITGLLYEQYF
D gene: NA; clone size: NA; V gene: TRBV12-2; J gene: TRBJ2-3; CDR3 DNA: TGTGCAAGTCGCTTAGCGGGAGGGAGCACAGATACGCAGTATTTT; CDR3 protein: CASRLAGGSTDTQYF
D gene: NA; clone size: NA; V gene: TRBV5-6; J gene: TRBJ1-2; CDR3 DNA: TGTGCCAGCAGCACTGGGGGCAGGGCCTCTAATGGCTACACCTTC; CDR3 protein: CASSTGGRASNGYTF
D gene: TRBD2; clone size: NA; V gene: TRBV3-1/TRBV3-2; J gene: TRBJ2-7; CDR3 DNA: TGTGCCAGCATCCCAGGGACTAGCGATCCCTACGAGCAGTACTTC; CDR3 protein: CASIPGTSDPYEQYF
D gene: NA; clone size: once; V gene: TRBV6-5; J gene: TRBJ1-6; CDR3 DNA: TGTGCCAGCACCACTTGGAGCTCACCCCTCCACTTT; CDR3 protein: CASTTWSSPLHF
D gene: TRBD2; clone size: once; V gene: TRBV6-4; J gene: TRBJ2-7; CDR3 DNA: TGTGCCAGCACCGTTTGGGCCAGGGAGGGCGAGCAGTACTTC; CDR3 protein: CASTVWAREGEQYF
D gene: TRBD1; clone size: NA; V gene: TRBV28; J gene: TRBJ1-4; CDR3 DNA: TGTGCCAGCAGTACCCTACAGGGGATCAAAGAAAAACTGTTTTTT; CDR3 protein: CASSTLQGIKEKLFF
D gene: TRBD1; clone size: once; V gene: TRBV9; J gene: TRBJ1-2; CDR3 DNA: TGTGCCAGCAGCCTGACAGGGACCTCCTATGGCTACACCTTC; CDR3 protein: CASSLTGTSYGYTF
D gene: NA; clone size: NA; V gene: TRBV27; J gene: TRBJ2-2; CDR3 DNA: TGTGCCAGCAGTCTCCCCGACACCGGGGAGCTGTTTTTT; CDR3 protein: CASSLPDTGELFF
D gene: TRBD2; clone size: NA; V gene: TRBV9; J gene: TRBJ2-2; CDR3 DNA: TGTGCCAGCAGCGTAGGACTAGCGGGTCCAACCGGGGAGCTGTTTTTT; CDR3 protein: CASSVGLAGPTGELFF
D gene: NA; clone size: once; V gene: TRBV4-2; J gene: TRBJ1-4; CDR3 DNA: TGTGCCAGCAGCCAAAATAGGGGCAGGGATGAAAAACTGTTTTTT; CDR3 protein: CASSQNRGRDEKLFF
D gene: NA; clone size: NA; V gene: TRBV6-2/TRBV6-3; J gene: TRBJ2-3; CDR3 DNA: TGTGCCAGCAGTTCCGTTACTAGAGCAGATACGCAGTATTTT; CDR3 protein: CASSSVTRADTQYF
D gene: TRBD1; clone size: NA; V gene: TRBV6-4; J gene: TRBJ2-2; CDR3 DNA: TGTGCCAGTCCGGGACAGACCGGGGAGCTGTTTTTT; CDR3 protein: CASPGQTGELFF
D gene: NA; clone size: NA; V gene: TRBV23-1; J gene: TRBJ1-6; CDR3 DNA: TGCGCCAGCAGGGGACTAACAGGCGCGAGCTCCTATAATTCACCCCTCCACTTT; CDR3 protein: CASRGLTGASSYNSPLHF
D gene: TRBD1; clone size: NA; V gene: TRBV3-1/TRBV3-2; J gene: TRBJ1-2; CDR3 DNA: TGTGCCAGCAGCCAAGATCGCCGGACAGGGCACTTTAACTATGGCTACACCTTC; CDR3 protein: CASSQDRRTGHFNYGYTF
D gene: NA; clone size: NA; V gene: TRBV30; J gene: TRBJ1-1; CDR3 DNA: TGTGCCTGGAGTGCCCTTCAGCAGGGGATGAACACTGAAGCTTTCTTT; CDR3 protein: CAWSALQQGMNTEAFF
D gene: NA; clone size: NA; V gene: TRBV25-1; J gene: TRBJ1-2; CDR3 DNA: TGTGCCAGCAGCGACTGGGGGAGGGATGGCTACACCTTC; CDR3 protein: CASSDWGRDGYTF
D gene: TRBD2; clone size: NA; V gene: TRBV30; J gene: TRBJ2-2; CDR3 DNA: TGTGCCTGGGGACTAGCGGGAGTATCTACCGGGGAGCTGTTTTTT; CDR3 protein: CAWGLAGVSTGELFF
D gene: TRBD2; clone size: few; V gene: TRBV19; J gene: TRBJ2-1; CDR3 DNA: TGTGCCAGTAGGACTAGCGGGATGCACAATGAGCAGTTCTTC; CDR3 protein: CASRTSGMHNEQFF
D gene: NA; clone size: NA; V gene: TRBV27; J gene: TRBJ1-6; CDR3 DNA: TGTGCCAGCAGTCACAGGTCCGGCTCCTATAATTCACCCCTCCACTTT; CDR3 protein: CASSHRSGSYNSPLHF
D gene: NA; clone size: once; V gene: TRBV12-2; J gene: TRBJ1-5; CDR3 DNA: TGTGCAAGTCGCTTCCGTTTCACCGGGACAGGGGGCTCGTCCGGATCAGCCCAGCATTTT; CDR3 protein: CASRFRFTGTGGSSGSAQHF
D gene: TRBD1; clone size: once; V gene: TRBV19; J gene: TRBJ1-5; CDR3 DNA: TGTGCCAGTAGAACGATTGGACAGGGGGGGAATCAGCCCCAGCATTTT; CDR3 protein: CASRTIGQGGNQPQHF
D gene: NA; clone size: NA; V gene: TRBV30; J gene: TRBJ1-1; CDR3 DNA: TGTGCCTGGACGGGGAGCACTGAAGCTTTCTTT; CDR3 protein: CAWTGSTEAFF
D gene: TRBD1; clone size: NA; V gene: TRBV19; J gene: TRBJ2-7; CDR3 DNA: TGTGCCAGTAGTTCGACAGGGCCCCCGGGGAACGAGCAGTACTTC; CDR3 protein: CASSSTGPPGNEQYF
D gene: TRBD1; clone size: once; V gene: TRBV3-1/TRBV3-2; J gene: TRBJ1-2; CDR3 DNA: TGTGCCAGCAGCCAAGGGACAGGGTTGTCTAACTATGGCTACACCTTC; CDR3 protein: CASSQGTGLSNYGYTF
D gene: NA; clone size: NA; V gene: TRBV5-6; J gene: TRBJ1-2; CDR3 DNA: TGTGCCAGCAGCTACGGCCAGGGGCGCGACTATGGCTACACCTTC; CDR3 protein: CASSYGQGRDYGYTF
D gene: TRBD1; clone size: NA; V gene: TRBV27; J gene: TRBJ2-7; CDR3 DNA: TGTGCCAGCAGTTCGACAGGGGATAACGAGCAGTACTTC; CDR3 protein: CASSSTGDNEQYF
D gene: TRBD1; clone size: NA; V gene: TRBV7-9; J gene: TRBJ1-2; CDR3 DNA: TGTGCCAGCAGCTTAGCGGGACAGAAATTTTATGGCTACACCTTC; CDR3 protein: CASSLAGQKFYGYTF
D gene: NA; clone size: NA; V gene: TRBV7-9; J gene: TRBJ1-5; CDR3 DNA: TGTGCCAGCAGCTTAGTTTCCCCCGAGGGCAATCAGCCCCAGCATTTT; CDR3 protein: CASSLVSPEGNQPQHF
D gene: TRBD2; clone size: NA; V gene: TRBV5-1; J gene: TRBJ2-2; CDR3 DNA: TGCGCCAGCAGCAATCCGAGCGGGAGGGCCTTGGACACCGGGGAGCTGTTTTTT; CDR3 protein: CASSNPSGRALDTGELFF
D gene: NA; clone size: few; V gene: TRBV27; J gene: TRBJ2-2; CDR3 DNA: TGTGCCAGCAGTTTATACAGGGTCACCGGGGAGCTGTTTTTT; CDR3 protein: CASSLYRVTGELFF
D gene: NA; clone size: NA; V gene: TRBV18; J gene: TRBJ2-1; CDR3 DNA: TGTGCCAGCTCACCTCAGGATACAAACTACAATGAGCAGTTCTTC; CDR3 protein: CASSPQDTNYNEQFF
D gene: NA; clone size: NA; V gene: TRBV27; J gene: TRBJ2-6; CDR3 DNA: TGTGCCAGCAGTTTATTATCAGGGAAGAGCTCTGGGGCCAACGTCCTGACTTTC; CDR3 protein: CASSLLSGKSSGANVLTF
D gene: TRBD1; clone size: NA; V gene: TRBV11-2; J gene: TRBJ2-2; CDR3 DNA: TGTGCCAGCACCTTGGACAGGGGATACGGGGAGCTGTTTTTT; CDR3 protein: CASTLDRGYGELFF
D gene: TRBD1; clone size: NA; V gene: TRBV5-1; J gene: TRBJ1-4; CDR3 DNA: TGCGCCAGCAGCTGGGACAGGGGAAACACTAATGAAAAACTGTTTTTT; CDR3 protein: CASSWDRGNTNEKLFF
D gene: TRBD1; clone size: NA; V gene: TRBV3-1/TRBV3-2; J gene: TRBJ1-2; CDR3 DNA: TGTGCCAGCAGCCAAGATGGCGGGACAGGGGACGGCTATGGCTACACCTTC; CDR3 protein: CASSQDGGTGDGYGYTF
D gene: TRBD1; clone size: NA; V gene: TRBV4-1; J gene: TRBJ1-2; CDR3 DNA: TGCGCCAGCAGCCAAGAGTCCCAGGGGGGCTATGGCTACACCTTC; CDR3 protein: CASSQESQGGYGYTF
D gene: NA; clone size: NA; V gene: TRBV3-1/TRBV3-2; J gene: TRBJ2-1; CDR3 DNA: TGTGCCAGCAGCCGTACCCAGGGGAATGAGCAGTTCTTC; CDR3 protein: CASSRTQGNEQFF